These 15 T cell receptor beta chains came from one sample sequenced in a study of early T cells in non-severe SARS-CoV-2 infection. TCRdb reanalysed the 5' RACE reads using MiXCR and keeps one entry per CDR3 protein. The data contain some 88,000 distinct CDR3 sequences, 15% to 20% of them singletons. Sequencing was performed on whole blood, taken at baseline. Receptor source: an adult who was a healthcare worker with PCR-confirmed SARS-CoV-2 infection or an uninfected control (not recorded which).

The sample holds a few counts of this clonotype. The chain employs TRBV20-1 and TRBJ2-5; TRBD2 matches 9 bases. CDR3 length equals 14 residues. Germline assignment: CDR1 DFQATT and CDR2 SNEGSKA (reference sequence). V gave up 6 bases and J gave up 7 bases; unmatched junction bases: 12. The CDR3 region is CSARLAAGPGTQYF. CDR3 nucleotide sequence: TGCAGTGCCAGACTAGCGGCCGGGCCCGGGACCCAGTACTTC.

The chain carries TRBV2 and TRBJ1-1; possible D gene TRBD1, 5 bases. V was clipped by 6 bases and J by 2 bases, with 13 bases between them. This CDR3 is built from 14 residues. The germline V gene encodes CDR1 SNHLY and CDR2 FYNNEI. CDR3 coding DNA: TGTGCCAGCAGCTCTGACGGGACTAACACTGAAGCTTTCTTT. Amino acids: CASSSDGTNTEAFF.

The rearrangement links TRBV20-1 to TRBJ2-4, with D tentatively TRBD2 (6 bases). The V gene lost 3 bases and the J gene lost 3 bases, with 9 bases spanning the gap. This CDR3 spans 13 amino acids. Germline-derived CDR1 and CDR2 are DFQATT and SNEGSKA (reference sequence). The CDR3 DNA sequence: TGCAGTGCTAGCGGGAGCAACAAAAACATTCAGTACTTC. This translates into CSASGSNKNIQYF.

The genes are TRBV12-3 or TRBV12-4 and TRBJ1-2; TRBD1 might be the D (6 bases). The CDR3 runs to 13 residues. Deletions cut 6 bases from V and 7 bases from J, with 15 bases between. CDR3 sequence reads: CASSPSRGAGYTF. The DNA of the CDR3 is TGTGCCAGCAGCCCTAGTCGGGGGGCTGGCTACACCTTC.

At least ten counts were recorded for this clonotype. CDR3 sequence reads: CASSSGQGKPQHF. CDR3 sequence (DNA): TGTGCCAGCAGTTCCGGACAGGGCAAGCCCCAGCATTTT. The rearrangement uses TRBV12-3 or TRBV12-4 and TRBJ1-5; 8 nucleotides align to TRBD1. V lost 4 bases, J lost 8 bases, and 4 bases stayed unmatched. The CDR3 loop spans 13 amino acids.

The genes are TRBV7-2 and TRBJ2-1, with D unclear. The CDR3 length is 12 residues. V was shortened by 4 bases and J by 7 bases, with 8 bases between the two germline ends. Germline V gene lookup returns CDR1 SGHTA and CDR2 FQGNSA. This CDR3 is CASSSLPNEQFF. The DNA for the CDR3 is TGTGCCAGCAGCTCCTTGCCAAATGAGCAGTTCTTC.

In this sample, this clonotype turned up a few times. The rearrangement uses TRBV5-6 and TRBJ2-1, with D perhaps TRBD2 (5 bases). Germline CDR1 SGHDT, CDR2 YYEEEE. The CDR3 is 14 amino acids. The V and J ends lost 0 bases and 9 bases respectively, with 13 bases between them. The chain's CDR3 is CASSLVPSGGEQFF. The CDR3 nucleotides are TGTGCCAGCAGCTTGGTGCCCAGTGGAGGTGAGCAGTTCTTC.

This clonotype occurred many times. The rearrangement uses TRBV12-3 or TRBV12-4 and TRBJ2-2; D is unclear. The CDR3 totals 13 residues. Trimming took 10 bases from V and 2 from J, leaving 11 bases between them. The CDR3 DNA follows: TGTGCCACCCTAGACATTAACACCGGGGAGCTGTTTTTT. Translating gives CATLDINTGELFF.

This clonotype was observed at least ten times. The chain has TRBV28 and TRBJ2-1; weak D call: TRBD1 (6 bases). The CDR3 extends over 14 amino acids. The germline V gene encodes CDR1 MDHEN and CDR2 SYDVKM. Trimming pared 3 bases from V and 5 bases from J, leaving 11 bases between. CDR3 nucleotide sequence: TGTGCCAGCAGTTTGAGGTACAGGGACAATGAGCAGTTCTTC. Its translation: CASSLRYRDNEQFF.

There are a few counts of this clonotype. The chain joins TRBV19 to TRBJ2-1; 7 positions agree with TRBD2. CDR3 size: 15 residues. Germline V gene sequence: CDR1 LNHDA, CDR2 SQIVND (reference sequence). The V gene end was trimmed by 6 bases and the J gene end by 5 bases; junction bases not matched to a gene: 10. The CDR3, as DNA: TGTGCCAGTAGGCCACTCGGGACTAACGACAATGAGCAGTTCTTC. Residues: CASRPLGTNDNEQFF.

This clonotype was observed at least ten times. In DNA form, the CDR3 reads TGTGCCAGCAGTTTAGGGGGCGAGCAGTACTTC. Translation gives CASSLGGEQYF. The chain links TRBV12-3 or TRBV12-4 to TRBJ2-7; D remains ambiguous. V was shortened by 1 base and J by 6 bases, with 4 bases between the two germline ends. The CDR3 is 11 residues long.

The chain recombines TRBV5-1 with TRBJ2-1, with unresolved D. The CDR3 runs 13 residues. Trimming removed 5 bases from V and 2 bases from J, with 8 bases in between. From germline, CDR1 is SGHRS and CDR2 YFSETQ. The CDR3 region is CASSSPTYNEQFF. The CDR3 region has the DNA TGCGCCAGCAGTTCCCCAACCTACAATGAGCAGTTCTTC.

This clonotype was found a few times. The V and J genes are TRBV7-9 and TRBJ2-7; D possibly corresponds to TRBD2 (5 bases). Germline V gene sequence: CDR1 SEHNR, CDR2 FQNEAQ (reference sequence). The CDR3 length is 16 residues. Trimming cost V 5 bases and J 0 bases, with 17 bases left between them. The CDR3 loop reads CASSPDRTADSYEQYF. The CDR3 nucleotides read TGTGCCAGCAGCCCAGATCGGACTGCCGACTCCTACGAGCAGTACTTC. The entire variable domain, with the rest obtained from reference TRBV7-9 and TRBJ2-7, is as follows: DTGVSQNPRHKITKRGQNVTFRCDPISEHNRLYWYRQTLGQGPEFLTYFQNEAQLEKSRLLSDRFSAERPKGSFSTLEIQRTEQGDSAMYLCASSPDRTADSYEQYFGPGTRLTVT.

The chain joins TRBV12-3 or TRBV12-4 to TRBJ2-3; no definite D call. CDR3 length: 14 residues. The ends were cut back, 6 bases at V and 1 base at J, with 11 bases in the middle. In DNA form, the CDR3 reads TGTGCCAGCAGCCTGGACGGACGCACAGATACGCAGTATTTT. This sequence encodes CASSLDGRTDTQYF.

This clonotype was found a few times. This chain joins TRBV11-2 and TRBJ2-1, with TRBD2 matching over 7 bases. Germline CDR1 is SGHAT and CDR2 is FQNNGV. Unmatched junction bases numbered 8, after V lost 4 bases and J lost 8 bases. CDR3 size: 14 residues. The CDR3 loop is CASSYRLAGDEQFF. The CDR3 nucleotides are TGTGCCAGCAGCTACCGACTAGCCGGCGATGAGCAGTTCTTC.